This T cell receptor (beta chain) was captured in a study of shared clonotypes between healthy human individuals. Study as a whole: The donors, a couple of women and three men, were aged 18 to 49.

Profiling relied on immunoSEQ multiplex PCR, and the TCRdb table lists in-frame clones only, not all of them. The table lists about 480,000 clones, less than 85% of them singletons. Per the germline V gene, CDR1 is MRHNA and CDR2 is SNTAGT. The CDR3 has 15 residues. Between the trimmed V and J ends, which lost 4 bases and 2 bases, there was a span of 12 bases. Sequenced sample: PBMCs. This receptor was obtained from a woman between 35 and 50 years old in good health. Some clones in this sample may be carry-over from other donors' samples. V and J are TRBV6-4 and TRBJ2-1; D is perhaps TRBD2 (7 bases). CDR3 loop: CASSGEGGAYNEQFF. The CDR3 DNA is TGTGCCAGCAGTGGCGAGGGGGGGGCCTACAATGAGCAGTTCTTC.